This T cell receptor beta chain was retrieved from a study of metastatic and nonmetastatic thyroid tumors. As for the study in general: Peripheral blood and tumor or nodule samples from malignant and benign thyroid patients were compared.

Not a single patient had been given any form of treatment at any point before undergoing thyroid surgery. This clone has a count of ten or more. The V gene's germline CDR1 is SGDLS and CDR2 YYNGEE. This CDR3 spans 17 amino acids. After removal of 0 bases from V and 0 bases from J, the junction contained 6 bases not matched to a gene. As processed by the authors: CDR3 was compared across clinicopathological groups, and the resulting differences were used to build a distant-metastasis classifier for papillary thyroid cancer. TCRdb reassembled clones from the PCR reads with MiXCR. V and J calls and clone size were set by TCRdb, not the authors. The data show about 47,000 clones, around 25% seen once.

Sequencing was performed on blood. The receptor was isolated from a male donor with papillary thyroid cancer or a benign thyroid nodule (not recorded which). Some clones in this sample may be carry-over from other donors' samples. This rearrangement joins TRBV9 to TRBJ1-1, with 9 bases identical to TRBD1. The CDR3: CASSVVDRGGVNTEAFF. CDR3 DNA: TGTGCCAGCAGCGTAGTGGACAGGGGAGGGGTGAACACTGAAGCTTTCTTT.